This entry features one TCR beta chain sequence. Its antigen is not known. The CDR3 totals 15 residues. V was trimmed by 4 bases and J by 0 bases, leaving 13 bases between them. The germline V gene encodes CDR1 SQVTM and CDR2 ANQGSEA. Using immunoSEQ multiplex PCR, the repertoire was profiled, and TCRdb retains in-frame clones only, with some absent. The sample includes roughly 150,000 clones, 92% seen only once; the top ten take 1.3%. The sample comes from a study of T cell responses to AZD1222 COVID-19 vaccine. Study context: Researchers grouped second doses given at about 4 or about 12 weeks into one pool.

The study's findings and limits: Nearly half of spike-specific TCRs reportedly target variant regions that are unmutated in the B.1.351 and B.1.1.7 variants. Regions 160-218 and 743-854 dominated among vaccine-associated CD4 TCRs spanning spike. Spike-specific TCR breadth and depth both grew after two AZD1222 doses.

The chain couples TRBV29-1 to TRBJ1-3, with D perhaps TRBD1 (5 bases). This clonotype was sampled from an adult in good health. The sequencing used peripheral blood, collected on day 0 of AZD1222 vaccination. CDR3 in DNA: TGCAGCGTTGGGACATTGCTGGCCTCTGGAAACACCATATATTTT. Translated: CSVGTLLASGNTIYF.